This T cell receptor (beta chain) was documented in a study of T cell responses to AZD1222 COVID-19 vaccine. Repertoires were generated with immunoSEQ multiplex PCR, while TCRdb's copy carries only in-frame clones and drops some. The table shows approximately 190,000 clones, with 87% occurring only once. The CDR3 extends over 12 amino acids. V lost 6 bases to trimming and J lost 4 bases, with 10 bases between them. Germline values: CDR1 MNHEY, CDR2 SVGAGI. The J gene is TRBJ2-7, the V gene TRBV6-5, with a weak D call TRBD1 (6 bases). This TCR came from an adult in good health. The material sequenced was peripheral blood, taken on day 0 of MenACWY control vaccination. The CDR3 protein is CASRDQGYEQYF. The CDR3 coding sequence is TGTGCCAGCAGAGACCAGGGGTACGAGCAGTACTTC.